These T cell receptor beta chains were read from a single sample in a study of Ad26.COV2.S vaccination and SARS-CoV-2 variants. The data were produced by immunoSEQ multiplex PCR, yet TCRdb's version contains in-frame clones alone and is incomplete. The table has hundreds of thousands of clones, around 89% seen once. The sequenced sample was peripheral blood, obtained in a trial of Ad26.COV2.S vaccine versus placebo. Receptors were obtained from a person between 18 and 65 years old who received the Ad26.COV2.S COVID-19 vaccine or a placebo. Both conserved end residues are part of each CDR3. D genes are given only for firm matches. The listing skips clone size in some rows; elsewhere it reads once, few, many or a size class.

d_call clone_size j_call v_call cdr3_aa cdr3_nt
NA NA TRBJ1-3 TRBV4-2 CASSQRPLTDGESGNTIYF TGTGCCAGCAGCCAAAGACCCCTCACCGACGGGGAGTCTGGAAACACCATATATTTT
TRBD1 NA TRBJ2-7 TRBV9 CASSPSTGGARPEQYF TGTGCCAGCAGCCCCTCGACAGGGGGGGCACGTCCCGAGCAGTACTTC
NA NA TRBJ2-3 TRBV12-3/TRBV12-4 CASSIGTPAQYF TGTGCCAGCAGTATCGGGACGCCCGCGCAGTATTTT
TRBD1 NA TRBJ2-7 TRBV24-1 CATSQQGYEQYF TGTGCCACCAGTCAACAGGGGTACGAGCAGTACTTC
NA NA TRBJ1-3 TRBV5-5 CASSPGGGNTIYF TGTGCCAGCAGTCCCGGGGGAGGAAACACCATATATTTT
NA NA TRBJ2-5 TRBV11-3 CASSSRGETQYF TGTGCCAGCAGCTCTCGTGGGGAGACCCAGTACTTC
NA NA TRBJ2-1 TRBV7-9 CASSLAAVYNEQFF TGTGCCAGCAGCTTAGCGGCCGTATACAATGAGCAGTTCTTC
TRBD1 NA TRBJ2-5 TRBV14 CASSQYNYRDRPNQETQYF TGTGCCAGCAGCCAATACAATTACAGGGACAGGCCTAACCAAGAGACCCAGTACTTC
NA NA TRBJ1-5 TRBV6-5 CASRGRYGSNQPQHF TGTGCCAGCAGGGGGCGATACGGCAGCAATCAGCCCCAGCATTTT
TRBD2 NA TRBJ2-1 TRBV7-2 CASSLTSGAYNEQFF TGTGCCAGCAGCTTGACTAGCGGGGCCTACAATGAGCAGTTCTTC
NA NA TRBJ2-5 TRBV30 CAWSGDRVGTQYF TGTGCCTGGAGTGGGGACCGGGTAGGGACCCAGTACTTC
NA NA TRBJ2-2 TRBV27 CASSLYFRDLTGELFF TGTGCCAGCAGCCTTTATTTCCGGGATTTGACCGGGGAGCTGTTTTTT
NA NA TRBJ2-7 TRBV6-2/TRBV6-3 CASSPMGLEQYF TGTGCCAGCAGCCCAATGGGGCTCGAGCAGTACTTC
TRBD2 NA TRBJ2-2 TRBV29-1 CSVILAGRATGELFF TGCAGCGTTATACTAGCGGGAAGAGCCACCGGGGAGCTGTTTTTT
NA NA TRBJ1-4 TRBV27 CASSLNGHEKLFF TGTGCCAGCAGTTTGAATGGGCATGAAAAACTGTTTTTT
TRBD2 few TRBJ2-7 TRBV7-8 CASSHLGLAGGTSYEQYF TGTGCCAGCAGCCATCTAGGACTAGCGGGAGGTACGTCCTACGAGCAGTACTTC
NA NA TRBJ1-2 TRBV7-3 CASSLNGGTDGYTF TGTGCCAGCAGCTTAAACGGCGGGACGGACGGCTACACCTTC
NA NA TRBJ1-1 TRBV7-2 CASSAILGTEAFF TGTGCCAGCAGCGCTATATTGGGGACTGAAGCTTTCTTT
TRBD1 NA TRBJ2-1 TRBV7-2 CASSFQQGAGEQFF TGTGCCAGCAGCTTTCAACAGGGGGCAGGTGAGCAGTTCTTC
NA NA TRBJ2-7 TRBV20-1 CSASDVGGADEQYF TGCAGTGCTAGTGACGTGGGGGGCGCGGACGAGCAGTACTTC
TRBD1 NA TRBJ2-7 TRBV5-1 CASRAGPDRGPTQYF TGCGCCAGCAGGGCCGGTCCGGACAGGGGGCCGACGCAGTACTTC
NA NA TRBJ2-6 TRBV3-1/TRBV3-2 CASSHPGQGRPGANVLTF TGTGCCAGCAGCCATCCGGGGCAGGGGCGGCCCGGGGCCAACGTCCTGACTTTC
TRBD1 once TRBJ1-6 TRBV7-9 CASSRGQGRSYNSPLHF TGTGCCAGCAGCCGTGGACAGGGGCGTTCCTATAATTCACCCCTCCACTTT
NA NA TRBJ2-1 TRBV3-1/TRBV3-2 CASSEGHDYNEQFF TGTGCCAGCAGCGAGGGACACGACTACAATGAGCAGTTCTTC
TRBD2 NA TRBJ2-7 TRBV5-6 CASSFFRDYSYEQYF TGTGCCAGCAGCTTCTTCCGGGACTACTCCTACGAGCAGTACTTC
NA NA TRBJ1-1 TRBV10-3 CAISARQENTEAFF TGTGCCATCAGTGCCAGGCAAGAGAACACTGAAGCTTTCTTT
NA NA TRBJ2-5 TRBV3-1/TRBV3-2 CASSQGTEETQYF TGTGCCAGCAGCCAAGGGACAGAAGAGACCCAGTACTTC
NA once TRBJ1-4 TRBV5-4 CASSFMTNEKLFF TGTGCCAGCAGCTTCATGACTAATGAAAAACTGTTTTTT
NA NA TRBJ1-2 TRBV6-1 CASKPDGTANYGYTF TGTGCCAGCAAACCGGACGGCACAGCTAACTATGGCTACACCTTC
NA NA TRBJ1-6 TRBV2 CASSPGSPLHF TGTGCCAGCAGTCCTGGTTCACCCCTCCACTTT
TRBD2 NA TRBJ2-5 TRBV11-2 CASSLVAGEETQYF TGTGCCAGCAGCTTAGTAGCGGGAGAAGAGACCCAGTACTTC
NA many TRBJ1-2 TRBV7-2 CASSLEQGPYGYTF TGTGCCAGCAGCTTAGAACAGGGCCCCTATGGCTACACCTTC
NA NA TRBJ2-1 TRBV4-1 CASLGAPGSYNEQFF TGCGCCAGCCTCGGGGCCCCAGGGTCCTACAATGAGCAGTTCTTC
TRBD1 NA TRBJ1-6 TRBV30 CAWKGAVSYNSPLHF TGTGCCTGGAAGGGGGCAGTCTCCTATAATTCACCCCTCCACTTT
NA NA TRBJ1-2 TRBV2 CASIIQGNYGYTF TGTGCCAGCATCATACAGGGCAACTATGGCTACACCTTC
NA once TRBJ1-3 TRBV12-5 CASGLVGGGDSGNTIYF TGTGCTAGTGGTTTGGTAGGCGGAGGGGACTCTGGAAACACCATATATTTT
NA NA TRBJ2-2 TRBV24-1 CAIGTPPGELFF TGTGCCATCGGGACTCCCCCCGGGGAGCTGTTTTTT